This is a list of T cell receptor beta chains from one sample in a study of blood T cell repertoires in COVID-19. Here immunoSEQ multiplex PCR was the method, and the copy in TCRdb shows in-frame clones only, minus some. The sample has about 160,000 clones; roughly 89% are singletons. The sequenced sample consisted of peripheral blood. These receptors all stem from a woman aged 60-75 years who had recovered from COVID-19. CDR3s include the opening cysteine and the closing phenylalanine or tryptophan. D genes are given only for firm matches. Size values are once, few and many counts, or a class for expanded clones, and some rows have none.

d_call cdr3_length j_call v_call clone_size cdr3_nt cdr3_aa
- 14 TRBJ1-1 TRBV2 - TGTGCCAGCAGCCTGCAGGCCCTGAACACTGAAGCTTTCTTT CASSLQALNTEAFF
- 12 TRBJ1-5 TRBV10-3 once TGTGCCATAGGACAGAATAATCAGCCCCAGCATTTT CAIGQNNQPQHF
TRBD2 16 TRBJ2-5 TRBV3-1/TRBV3-2 - TGTGCCAGCAGCCAAGTTAGCGGGGGGACGGGAGAGACCCAGTACTTC CASSQVSGGTGETQYF
TRBD2 16 TRBJ2-1 TRBV18 - TGTGCCAGCTCACCACAAACTAGCGGGGGACTCAATGAGCAGTTCTTC CASSPQTSGGLNEQFF
TRBD2 15 TRBJ2-1 TRBV7-6 - TGTGCCAGCAGCTTAGTACTAGCGGGGGGCTATGAGCAGTTCTTC CASSLVLAGGYEQFF
TRBD2 14 TRBJ2-5 TRBV30 - TGTGCCTGGGTCTCGGGGGGTCTGGTAGAGACCCAGTACTTC CAWVSGGLVETQYF
- 15 TRBJ2-1 TRBV7-7 - TGTGCCAGCAGCTTAGGGGGGCCGGGTTACAATGAGCAGTTCTTC CASSLGGPGYNEQFF
- 13 TRBJ2-1 TRBV28 - TGTGCCAGCAGGCCGGGGAACGGCAATGAGCAGTTCTTC CASRPGNGNEQFF
- 15 TRBJ2-5 TRBV4-1 few TGCGCCAGCAGCCGCAAGGGGGGGGCCGCAGAGACCCAGTACTTC CASSRKGGAAETQYF
TRBD1 15 TRBJ1-5 TRBV6-1 few TGTGCCAGCAGTGAAGGGACAGGGTATCCTCAGCCCCAGCATTTT CASSEGTGYPQPQHF
- 15 TRBJ2-2 TRBV5-1 - TGCGCCAGCAGCCCGAACAGGGTAAACACCGGGGAGCTGTTTTTT CASSPNRVNTGELFF
TRBD1 15 TRBJ1-4 TRBV6-6 - TGTGCCAGCAGTTCGCAGGGTTTAGGGGGCGAAAAACTGTTTTTT CASSSQGLGGEKLFF
- 15 TRBJ1-6 TRBV5-1 - TGCGCCAGCAGTTTCTCGACAGAAAATAATTCACCCCTCCACTTT CASSFSTENNSPLHF